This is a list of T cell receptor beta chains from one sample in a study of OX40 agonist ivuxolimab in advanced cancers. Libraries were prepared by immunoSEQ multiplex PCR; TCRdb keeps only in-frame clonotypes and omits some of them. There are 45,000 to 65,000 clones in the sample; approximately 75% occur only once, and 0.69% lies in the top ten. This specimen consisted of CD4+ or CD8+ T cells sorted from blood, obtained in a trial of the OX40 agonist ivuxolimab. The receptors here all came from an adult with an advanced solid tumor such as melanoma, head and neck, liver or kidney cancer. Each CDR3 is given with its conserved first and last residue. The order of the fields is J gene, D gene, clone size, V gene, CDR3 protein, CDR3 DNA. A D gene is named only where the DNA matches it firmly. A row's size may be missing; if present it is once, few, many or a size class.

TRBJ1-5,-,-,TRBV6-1,CASSELLGNQPQHF,TGTGCCAGCAGTGAATTGTTGGGGAATCAGCCCCAGCATTTT
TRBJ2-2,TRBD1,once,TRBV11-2,CASNDRVATGELFF,TGTGCCAGCAACGACAGGGTGGCCACCGGGGAGCTGTTTTTT
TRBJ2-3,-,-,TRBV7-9,CASSLGDGNTDTQYF,TGTGCCAGCAGCTTAGGGGATGGAAACACAGATACGCAGTATTTT
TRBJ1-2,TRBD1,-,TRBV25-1,CASSEARTGVDYTF,TGTGCCAGCAGTGAAGCGAGGACAGGGGTTGACTACACCTTC
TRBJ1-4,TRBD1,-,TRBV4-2,CASSQVTGGNEKLFF,TGTGCCAGCAGCCAAGTGACAGGGGGGAATGAAAAACTGTTTTTT
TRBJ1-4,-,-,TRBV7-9,CASSFSDGTNEKLFF,TGTGCCAGCAGCTTTTCGGACGGAACTAATGAAAAACTGTTTTTT
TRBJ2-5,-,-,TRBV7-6,CASSLSRVETQYF,TGTGCCAGCAGCTTATCCAGGGTAGAGACCCAGTACTTC
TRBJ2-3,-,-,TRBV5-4,CASSLTSASTDTQYF,TGTGCCAGCAGCTTAACCAGTGCTAGCACAGATACGCAGTATTTT
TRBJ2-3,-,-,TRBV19,CASSTTGARTGPDTQYF,TGTGCCAGTAGTACGACCGGGGCCCGGACGGGGCCAGATACGCAGTATTTT
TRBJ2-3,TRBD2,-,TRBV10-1,CASSDLAGGIDTQYF,TGCGCCAGCAGTGACCTAGCGGGGGGGATAGATACGCAGTATTTT
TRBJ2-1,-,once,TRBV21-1,CASSKDGRVYNEQFF,TGTGCCAGCAGCAAGGATGGCAGGGTCTACAATGAGCAGTTCTTC
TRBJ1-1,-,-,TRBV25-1,CASSAYRLGGNTEAFF,TGTGCCAGCAGTGCCTACAGGTTGGGGGGGAACACTGAAGCTTTCTTT
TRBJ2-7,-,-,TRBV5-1,CASSLRTDNEQYF,TGCGCCAGCAGCCTACGGACAGACAACGAGCAGTACTTC
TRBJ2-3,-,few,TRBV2,CASSEDLESDTQYF,TGTGCCAGCAGTGAAGATCTAGAGTCAGATACGCAGTATTTT
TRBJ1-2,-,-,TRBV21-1,CASSKGPGQGYTF,TGTGCCAGCAGCAAAGGGCCAGGGCAAGGCTACACCTTC